This TCR beta chain stems from a study of blood T cell repertoires in COVID-19. Generated by immunoSEQ multiplex PCR, the TCRdb table keeps only in-frame clones and is missing some. The sample holds around 58,000 clones, roughly nine tenths seen once. Specimen: peripheral blood. This clonotype was sampled from a woman between 55 and 75 years old with active or convalescent COVID-19.

This CDR3 reads CASSLAGNEQYF. For the CDR3, the DNA is TGTGCCAGCAGCCTGGCAGGTAACGAGCAGTACTTC. The chain links TRBV2 to TRBJ2-7; D remains unclear. Deletions cut 6 bases from V and 5 bases from J, with 11 bases between. The CDR3 is made up of 12 amino acids. Germline values: CDR1 SNHLY, CDR2 FYNNEI. The whole variable domain, remainder taken from reference TRBV2 and TRBJ2-7, is EPEVTQTPSHQVTQMGQEVILRCVPISNHLYFYWYRQILGQKVEFLVSFYNNEISEKSEIFDDQFSVERPDGSNFTLKIRSTKLEDSAMYFCASSLAGNEQYFGPGTRLTVT.